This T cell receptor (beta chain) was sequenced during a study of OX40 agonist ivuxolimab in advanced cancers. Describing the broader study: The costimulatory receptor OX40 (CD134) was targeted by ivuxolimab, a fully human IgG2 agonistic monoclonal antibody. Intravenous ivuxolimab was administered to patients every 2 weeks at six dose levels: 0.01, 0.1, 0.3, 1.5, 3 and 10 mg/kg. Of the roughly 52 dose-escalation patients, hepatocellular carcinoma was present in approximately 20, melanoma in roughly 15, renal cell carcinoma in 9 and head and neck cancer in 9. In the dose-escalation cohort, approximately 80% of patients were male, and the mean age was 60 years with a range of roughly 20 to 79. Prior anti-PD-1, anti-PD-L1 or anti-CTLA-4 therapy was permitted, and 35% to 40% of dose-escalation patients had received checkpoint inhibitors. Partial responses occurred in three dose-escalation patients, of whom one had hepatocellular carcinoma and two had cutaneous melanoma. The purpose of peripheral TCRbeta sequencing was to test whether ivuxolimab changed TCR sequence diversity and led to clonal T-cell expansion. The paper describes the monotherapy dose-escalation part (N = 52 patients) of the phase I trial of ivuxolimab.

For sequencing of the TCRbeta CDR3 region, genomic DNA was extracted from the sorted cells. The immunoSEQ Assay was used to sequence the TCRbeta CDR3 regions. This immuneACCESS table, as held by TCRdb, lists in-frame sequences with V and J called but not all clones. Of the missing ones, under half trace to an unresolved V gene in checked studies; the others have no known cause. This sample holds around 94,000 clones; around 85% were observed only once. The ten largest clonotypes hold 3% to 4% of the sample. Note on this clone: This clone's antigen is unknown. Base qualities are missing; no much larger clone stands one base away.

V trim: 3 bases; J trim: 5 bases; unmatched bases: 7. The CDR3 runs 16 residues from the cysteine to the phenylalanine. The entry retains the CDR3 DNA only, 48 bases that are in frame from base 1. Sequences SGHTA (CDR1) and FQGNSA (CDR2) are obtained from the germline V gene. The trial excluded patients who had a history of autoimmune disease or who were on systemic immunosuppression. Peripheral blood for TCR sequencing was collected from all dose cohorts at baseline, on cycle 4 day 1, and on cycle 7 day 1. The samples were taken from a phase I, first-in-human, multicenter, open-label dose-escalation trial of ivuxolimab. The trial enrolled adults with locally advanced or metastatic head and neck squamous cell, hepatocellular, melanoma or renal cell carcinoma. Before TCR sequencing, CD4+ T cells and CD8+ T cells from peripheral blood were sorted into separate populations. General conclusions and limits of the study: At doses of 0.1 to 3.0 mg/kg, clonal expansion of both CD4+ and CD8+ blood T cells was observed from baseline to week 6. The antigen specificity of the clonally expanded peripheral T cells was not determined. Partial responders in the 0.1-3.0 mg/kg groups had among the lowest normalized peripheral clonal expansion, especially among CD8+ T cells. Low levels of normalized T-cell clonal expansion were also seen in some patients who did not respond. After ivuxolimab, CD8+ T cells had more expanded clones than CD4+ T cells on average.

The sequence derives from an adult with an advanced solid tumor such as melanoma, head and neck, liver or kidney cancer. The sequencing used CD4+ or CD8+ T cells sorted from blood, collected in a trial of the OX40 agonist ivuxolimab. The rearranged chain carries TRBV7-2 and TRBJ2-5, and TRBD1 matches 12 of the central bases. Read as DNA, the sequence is TGTGCCAGCAGCTTCTACCGGGACAGGGGGCTCGAGACCCAGTACTTC. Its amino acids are CASSFYRDRGLETQYF.